These 20 T cell receptor beta chains share one sample of origin, sequenced in a study of T cell responses to AZD1222 COVID-19 vaccine. Only in-frame clones appear in the TCRdb table, and some are missing; sequencing was by immunoSEQ multiplex PCR. The sample gives some 120,000 clones, 94% of which show up once; approximately 6.3% is in the top ten. The source material was peripheral blood, sampled on day 0 of AZD1222 vaccination. These receptors were obtained from an adult in good health.

The chain has TRBV7-8 and TRBJ1-3; D unresolved. Germline loops: CDR1 SGHVS, CDR2 FQNEAQ. Trimming took off 1 base at V and 4 bases at J, with 5 bases between the two ends. The CDR3 contains 13 residues. The CDR3 region has the DNA TGTGCCAGCAGCTTAGATTCGGGAAACACCATATATTTT. Protein: CASSLDSGNTIYF. The full variable domain, in which reference TRBV7-8 and TRBJ1-3 provide the parts outside the CDR3, is GAGVSQSPRYKVAKRGQDVALRCDPISGHVSLFWYQQALGQGPEFLTYFQNEAQLDKSGLPSDRFFAERPEGSVSTLKIQRTQQEDSAVYLCASSLDSGNTIYFGEGSWLTVV.

This clone was seen just once. The chain is built from TRBV2 and TRBJ1-6, with 8 bases matching TRBD1. V shed 6 bases, J shed 10 bases, and the junction held 5 bases outside the gene matches. Germline V gene data show CDR1 as SNHLY and CDR2 as FYNNEI. The CDR3 consists of 13 residues. CDR3 region: CASRRQGRSPLHF. CDR3 DNA: TGTGCCAGCAGGCGACAGGGGAGGTCACCCCTCCACTTT. Drawing the rest from reference TRBV2 and TRBJ1-6, the complete variable domain is EPEVTQTPSHQVTQMGQEVILRCVPISNHLYFYWYRQILGQKVEFLVSFYNNEISEKSEIFDDQFSVERPDGSNFTLKIRSTKLEDSAMYFCASRRQGRSPLHFGNGTRLTVT.

The DNA of the CDR3 is TGTGCCAGCAGCTTAGAGCGACTAGCGGCCGAGAGGGAGGAGACCCAGTACTTC. Amino acids: CASSLERLAAEREETQYF. J is TRBJ2-5 and V is TRBV13; TRBD2 matches 9 bases. The V and J ends lost 1 base and 5 bases, in that order; junction bases with no gene match: 14. The CDR3 has 18 amino acids. Germline CDR1 PRHDT, CDR2 FYEKMQ (reference sequence).

The CDR3 protein is CASSPRAGARPYEQYF. For the CDR3, the DNA is TGTGCCAGCAGCCCCCGGGCGGGGGCAAGGCCCTACGAGCAGTACTTC. The chain couples TRBV7-8 to TRBJ2-7; tentative D call: TRBD2 (7 bases). Deletions cut 5 bases from V and 2 bases from J, with 19 bases between. Per the germline V gene, CDR1 is SGHVS and CDR2 is FQNEAQ. The CDR3 loop spans 16 amino acids.

CDR3 loop: CASSPFPGQGAMNTEAFF. CDR3 nucleotide sequence: TGCGCCAGCAGCCCCTTCCCGGGACAGGGGGCCATGAACACTGAAGCTTTCTTT. The rearrangement links TRBV4-3 to TRBJ1-1, with 12 bases aligning to TRBD1. V shed 4 bases and J 0 bases; nucleotides not matched to a gene: 9. This CDR3 region has 18 residues. From germline, CDR1 is LGHNA and CDR2 YSLEER.

The rearrangement joins TRBV2 to TRBJ2-3; 9 bases are a match to TRBD2. The CDR3 spans 14 residues. The V and J ends lost 7 bases and 4 bases, in that order; junction bases with no gene match: 6. Germline V gene sequence: CDR1 SNHLY, CDR2 FYNNEI. CDR3 nucleotides: TGTGCCAGCAATGCGGGAGGGCCGGCAGATACGCAGTATTTT. Amino acids: CASNAGGPADTQYF.

The V gene is TRBV28, the J gene TRBJ1-5; 8 bases agree with TRBD1. J gave up 5 bases and V 2 bases, and 5 bases lay outside the gene matches. From germline, CDR1 is MDHEN and CDR2 SYDVKM. The CDR3 has 15 amino acids. CDR3 sequence (DNA): TGTGCCAGCAGTTTACGACAGGGGCGTCATCAGCCCCAGCATTTT. This encodes CASSLRQGRHQPQHF. The complete variable domain, with remaining parts taken from reference TRBV28 and TRBJ1-5, reads DVKVTQSSRYLVKRTGEKVFLECVQDMDHENMFWYRQDPGLGLRLIYFSYDVKMKEKGDIPEGYSVSREKKERFSLILESASTNQTSMYLCASSLRQGRHQPQHFGDGTRLSIL.

As regards this clone: This specimen includes other DNA sequences encoding the same CDR3. The V gene is TRBV12-3 or TRBV12-4, the J gene TRBJ2-7; no clear D gene. This CDR3 contains 11 residues. V gave up 2 bases and J gave up 4 bases, with 3 bases separating them. CDR3 loop: CASSLNYEQYF. The CDR3 region has the DNA TGTGCCAGCAGTTTAAATTACGAGCAGTACTTC.

V gene TRBV4-2 combines with J gene TRBJ2-7, with D perhaps TRBD2 (7 bases). Germline values: CDR1 LGHNA, CDR2 YNFKEQ. The CDR3 loop spans 17 amino acids. The V end lost 4 bases, the J end lost 2 bases, and 21 bases lay between the germline ends. The CDR3 loop is CASSPGGLAGETYEQYF. The CDR3 nucleotides are TGTGCCAGCAGCCCCGGGGGGCTGGCGGGAGAGACCTACGAGCAGTACTTC.

This chain connects TRBV2 to TRBJ1-5; possibly TRBD1 for D (5 bases). This CDR3 spans 15 amino acids. Trimming cost V 6 bases and J 2 bases, with 14 bases left between them. In germline, CDR1 is SNHLY, CDR2 FYNNEI. CDR3 DNA: TGTGCCAGCAGGGGGGGTTTCGTCGGCAATCAGCCCCAGCATTTT. Encoded protein: CASRGGFVGNQPQHF.

The chain combines TRBV7-6 with TRBJ2-5, with no clear D. V dropped 1 base and J dropped 4 bases, with 10 bases sitting between them. Per germline, CDR1 SGHVS and CDR2 FNYEAQ. This CDR3 spans 14 amino acids. DNA of the CDR3: TGTGCCAGCAGCTTAGTGCTAGTGGGAGAGACCCAGTACTTC. As protein: CASSLVLVGETQYF. The full variable domain, its missing parts supplied by reference TRBV7-6 and TRBJ2-5, is GAGVSQSPRYKVTKRGQDVALRCDPISGHVSLYWYRQALGQGPEFLTYFNYEAQQDKSGLPNDRFSAERPEGSISTLTIQRTEQRDSAMYRCASSLVLVGETQYFGPGTRLLVL.

This clone was detected once. DNA for the CDR3: TGTGCCAGCAGTTACGGGCAGGGAGGCAATCAGCCCCAGCATTTT. The encoded protein is CASSYGQGGNQPQHF. This chain links TRBV6-2 or TRBV6-3 with TRBJ1-5, with TRBD1 as a possible D gene (5 bases). With 2 bases removed from V and 2 bases from J, the gap between germline ends came to 10 bases. Germline CDR1 is MNHEY and CDR2 is SVGEGT. The CDR3 spans 15 residues.

The rearrangement joins TRBV5-1 to TRBJ1-2; TRBD1 matches 10 bases. Germline loops: CDR1 SGHRS, CDR2 YFSETQ. The CDR3 totals 18 residues. The V gene end was trimmed by 0 bases and the J gene end by 6 bases; junction bases not matched to a gene: 14. The CDR3 spells CASSLVEMSGTGADGYTF. As DNA, the CDR3 is TGCGCCAGCAGCTTGGTTGAGATGAGCGGGACAGGGGCTGATGGCTACACCTTC.

The V and J genes are TRBV2 and TRBJ1-5; the D is unclear. Deletions cut 4 bases from V and 0 bases from J, with 16 bases between. CDR3 length equals 17 residues. Germline CDR1 reads SNHLY; CDR2 reads FYNNEI. CDR3 nucleotide sequence: TGTGCCAGCAGTGCATCTCTCTTCCTTAATAGCAATCAGCCCCAGCATTTT. Translation: CASSASLFLNSNQPQHF.

V usage is TRBV4-1 and J usage is TRBJ1-1; D unresolved. This CDR3 has 14 amino acids. V was pared by 1 base and J by 2 bases, with 8 bases between. Germline V gene sequence: CDR1 MGHRA, CDR2 YSYEKL. CDR3 residues: CASSQGALNTEAFF. The DNA for the CDR3 is TGCGCCAGCAGCCAAGGAGCCTTAAACACTGAAGCTTTCTTT.

This rearrangement joins TRBV7-2 to TRBJ2-5, with 9 bases lining up with TRBD2. Germline V lookup: CDR1 SGHTA, CDR2 FQGNSA. V dropped 1 base and J dropped 5; count of bases not matched to a gene: 8. The CDR3 covers 16 residues. CDR3 amino acids: CASSLGGRGGRETQYF. CDR3 DNA sequence: TGTGCCAGCAGCTTAGGCGGGAGGGGAGGACGGGAGACCCAGTACTTC.

The chain links TRBV5-1 to TRBJ1-6; TRBD1 matches 7 bases. V lost 4 bases to trimming and J lost 7 bases; unmatched junction nucleotides: 5. The germline V gene has CDR1 SGHRS and CDR2 YFSETQ. CDR3 length: 14 residues. CDR3 coding DNA: TGCGCCAGCAGCCTCGACAGGGTCAATTCACCCCTCCACTTT. Its translation: CASSLDRVNSPLHF.

This chain connects TRBV24-1 to TRBJ1-5; 11 nucleotides align to TRBD1. V was clipped by 9 bases and J by 1 base; unmatched bases: 13. The germline V gene encodes CDR1 KGHDR and CDR2 SFDVKD. The CDR3 contains 18 residues. In DNA, the CDR3 is TGTGCCACCTCAGAAGGGACAGGGGGAAAATGGAGCAATCAGCCCCAGCATTTT. Its protein product is CATSEGTGGKWSNQPQHF.

The chain couples TRBV5-6 to TRBJ2-1, with D unclear. This CDR3 region has 15 residues. Germline values: CDR1 SGHDT, CDR2 YYEEEE. Deletions cut 0 bases from V and 9 bases from J, with 16 bases between. The CDR3 region has the DNA TGTGCCAGCAGCTTGGGGGTGTTGCAATCAGGTGAGCAGTTCTTC. Translating it yields CASSLGVLQSGEQFF.

This clone was seen once. This rearrangement joins TRBV5-4 to TRBJ2-3; 8 bases are a match to TRBD2. The germline V gene encodes CDR1 SGHNT and CDR2 YYREEE (reference sequence). The trim removed 2 bases at V and 1 base at J, leaving 3 bases unmatched. The CDR3 length is 15 residues. The CDR3 nucleotides read TGTGCCAGCAGCTTAAAGCGGGAGCGCACAGATACGCAGTATTTT. Amino acids: CASSLKRERTDTQYF. Full variable domain (missing parts from reference TRBV5-4 and TRBJ2-3): ETGVTQSPTHLIKTRGQQVTLRCSSQSGHNTVSWYQQALGQGPQFIFQYYREEENGRGNFPPRFSGLQFPNYSSELNVNALELDDSALYLCASSLKRERTDTQYFGPGTRLTVL.